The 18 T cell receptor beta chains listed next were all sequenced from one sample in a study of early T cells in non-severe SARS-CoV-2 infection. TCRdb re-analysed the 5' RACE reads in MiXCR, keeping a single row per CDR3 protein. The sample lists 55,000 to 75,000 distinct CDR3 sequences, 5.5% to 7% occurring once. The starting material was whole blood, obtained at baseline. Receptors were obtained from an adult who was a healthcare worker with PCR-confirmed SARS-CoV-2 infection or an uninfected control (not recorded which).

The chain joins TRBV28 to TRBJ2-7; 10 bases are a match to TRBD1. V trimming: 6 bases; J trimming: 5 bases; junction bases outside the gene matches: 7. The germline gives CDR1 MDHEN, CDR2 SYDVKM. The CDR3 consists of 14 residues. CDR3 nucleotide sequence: TGTGCCAGCAGATCGGGACAGGGGACCGACGAGCAGTACTTC. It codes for CASRSGQGTDEQYF.

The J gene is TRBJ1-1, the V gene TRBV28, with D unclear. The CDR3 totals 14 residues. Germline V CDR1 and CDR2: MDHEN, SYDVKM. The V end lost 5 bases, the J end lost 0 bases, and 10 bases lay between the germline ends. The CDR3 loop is CASSPRRVNTEAFF. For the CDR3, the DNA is TGTGCCAGCAGTCCGAGACGGGTGAACACTGAAGCTTTCTTT.

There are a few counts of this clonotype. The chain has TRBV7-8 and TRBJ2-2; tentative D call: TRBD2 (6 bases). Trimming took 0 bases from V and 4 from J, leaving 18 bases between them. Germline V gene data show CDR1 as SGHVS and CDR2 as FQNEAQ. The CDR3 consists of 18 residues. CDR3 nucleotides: TGTGCCAGCAGCTTAGCGGGCATGAGCGGGCGGGCCACCGGGGAGCTGTTTTTT. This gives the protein CASSLAGMSGRATGELFF.

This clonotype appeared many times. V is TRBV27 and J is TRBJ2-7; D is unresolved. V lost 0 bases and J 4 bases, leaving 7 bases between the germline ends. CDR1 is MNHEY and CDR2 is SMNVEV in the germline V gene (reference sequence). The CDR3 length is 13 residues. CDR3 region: CASSLSRTYEQYF. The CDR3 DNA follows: TGTGCCAGCAGTTTATCGAGAACATACGAGCAGTACTTC.

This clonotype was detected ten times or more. The CDR3 sequence is CASKAGDSGNTIYF. The CDR3 bases are TGTGCCAGCAAAGCAGGGGACTCGGGAAACACCATATATTTT. The chain has TRBV6-6 and TRBJ1-3; possible D gene TRBD1, 6 bases. Germline values: CDR1 MNHNY, CDR2 SVGAGI (reference sequence). The CDR3 runs to 14 residues. V dropped 7 bases and J dropped 4 bases, with 14 bases sitting between them.

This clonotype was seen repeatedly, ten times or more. CDR3 sequence: CASSYGQGIYNEQFF. DNA of the CDR3: TGTGCCAGCAGTTACGGACAGGGAATCTACAATGAGCAGTTCTTC. V usage is TRBV6-5 and J usage is TRBJ2-1; 8 bases are a match to TRBD1. CDR1 is MNHEY and CDR2 is SVGAGI in the germline V gene. The CDR3 consists of 15 residues. V shed 2 bases and J 3 bases; nucleotides not matched to a gene: 3.

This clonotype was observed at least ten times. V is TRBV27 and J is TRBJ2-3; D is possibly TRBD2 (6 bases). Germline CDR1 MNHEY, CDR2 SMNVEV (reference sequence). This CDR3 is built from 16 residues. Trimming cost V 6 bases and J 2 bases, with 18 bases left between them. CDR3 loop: CASRGRKAGYTDTQYF. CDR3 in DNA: TGTGCCAGCAGGGGCAGGAAGGCGGGATACACAGATACGCAGTATTTT.

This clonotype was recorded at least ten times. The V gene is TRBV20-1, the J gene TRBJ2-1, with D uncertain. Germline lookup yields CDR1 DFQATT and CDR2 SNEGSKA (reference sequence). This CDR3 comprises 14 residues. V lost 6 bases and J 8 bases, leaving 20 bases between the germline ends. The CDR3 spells CSAQSSRSFYEQFF. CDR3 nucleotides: TGCAGTGCCCAAAGCTCTAGGTCCTTCTATGAGCAGTTCTTC.

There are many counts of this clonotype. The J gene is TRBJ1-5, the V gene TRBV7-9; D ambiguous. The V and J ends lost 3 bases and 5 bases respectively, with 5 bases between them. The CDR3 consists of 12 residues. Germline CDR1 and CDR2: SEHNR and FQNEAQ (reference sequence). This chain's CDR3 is CASSFADQPQHF. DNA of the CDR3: TGTGCCAGCAGCTTTGCCGATCAGCCCCAGCATTTT. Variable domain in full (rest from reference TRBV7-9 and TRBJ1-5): DTGVSQNPRHKITKRGQNVTFRCDPISEHNRLYWYRQTLGQGPEFLTYFQNEAQLEKSRLLSDRFSAERPKGSFSTLEIQRTEQGDSAMYLCASSFADQPQHFGDGTRLSIL.

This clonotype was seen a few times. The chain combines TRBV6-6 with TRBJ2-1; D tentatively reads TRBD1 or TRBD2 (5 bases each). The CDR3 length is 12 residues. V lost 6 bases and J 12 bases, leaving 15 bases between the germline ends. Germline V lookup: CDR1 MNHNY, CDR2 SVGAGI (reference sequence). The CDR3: CASSPDGGSQFF. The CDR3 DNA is TGTGCCAGCAGCCCGGATGGGGGTTCGCAGTTCTTC.

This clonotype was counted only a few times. CDR3 in amino acids: CSARTRTSSETQYF. CDR3 DNA: TGCAGTGCTAGAACACGGACTAGCTCGGAGACCCAGTACTTC. V is TRBV20-1 and J is TRBJ2-5; TRBD2 agrees at 8 bases. Losses at the gene ends were 2 bases for V and 5 bases for J; bases not matched to a gene: 7. The CDR3 spans 14 residues. The germline V gene encodes CDR1 DFQATT and CDR2 SNEGSKA (reference sequence).

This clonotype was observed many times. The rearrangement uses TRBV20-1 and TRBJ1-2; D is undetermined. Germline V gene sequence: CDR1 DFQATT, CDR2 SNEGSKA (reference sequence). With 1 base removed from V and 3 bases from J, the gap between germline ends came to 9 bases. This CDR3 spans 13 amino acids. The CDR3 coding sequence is TGCAGTGCTAGAGGCGGGTGGGACTATGGCTACACCTTC. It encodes CSARGGWDYGYTF.

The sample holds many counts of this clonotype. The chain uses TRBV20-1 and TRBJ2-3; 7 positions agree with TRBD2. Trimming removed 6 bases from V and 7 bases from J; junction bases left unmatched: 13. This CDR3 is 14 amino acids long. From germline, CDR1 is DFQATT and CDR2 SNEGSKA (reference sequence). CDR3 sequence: CSAFSGTNTYTQYF. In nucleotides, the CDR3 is TGCAGTGCGTTTTCCGGGACTAACACCTATACGCAGTATTTT.

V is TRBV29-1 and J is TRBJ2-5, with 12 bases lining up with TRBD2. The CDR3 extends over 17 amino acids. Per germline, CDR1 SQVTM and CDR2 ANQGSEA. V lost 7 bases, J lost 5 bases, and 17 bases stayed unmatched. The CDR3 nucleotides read TGCAGCGCCCTCATAGCGTGGACTAGCGGGATCGGGGAGACCCAGTACTTC. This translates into CSALIAWTSGIGETQYF.

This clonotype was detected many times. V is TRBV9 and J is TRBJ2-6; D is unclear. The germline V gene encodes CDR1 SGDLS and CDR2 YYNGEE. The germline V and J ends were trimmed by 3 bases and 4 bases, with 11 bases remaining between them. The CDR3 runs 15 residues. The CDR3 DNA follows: TGTGCCAGCAGCGCCCTCCTGGGGGGGGCCAACGTCCTGACTTTC. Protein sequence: CASSALLGGANVLTF.

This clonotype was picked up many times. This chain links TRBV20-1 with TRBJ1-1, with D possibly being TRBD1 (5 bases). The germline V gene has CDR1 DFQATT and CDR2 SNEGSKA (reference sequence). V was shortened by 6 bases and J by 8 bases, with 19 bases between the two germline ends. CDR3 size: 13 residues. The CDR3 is CSAPRGTWIEAFF. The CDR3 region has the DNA TGCAGTGCACCCCGGGGCACTTGGATCGAAGCTTTCTTT.

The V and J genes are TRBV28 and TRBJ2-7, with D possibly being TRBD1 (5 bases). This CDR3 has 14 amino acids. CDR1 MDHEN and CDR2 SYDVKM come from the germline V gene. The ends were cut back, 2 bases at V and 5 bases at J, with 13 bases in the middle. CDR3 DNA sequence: TGTGCCAGCAGTTTAGCTGGACACAGGAACGAGCAGTACTTC. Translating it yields CASSLAGHRNEQYF.

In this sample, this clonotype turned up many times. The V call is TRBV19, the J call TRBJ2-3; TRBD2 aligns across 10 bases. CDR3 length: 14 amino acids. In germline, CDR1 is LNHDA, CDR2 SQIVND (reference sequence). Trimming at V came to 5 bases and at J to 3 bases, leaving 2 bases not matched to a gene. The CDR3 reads CASSPGLATDTQYF. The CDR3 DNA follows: TGTGCCAGTAGTCCGGGACTAGCGACAGATACGCAGTATTTT.